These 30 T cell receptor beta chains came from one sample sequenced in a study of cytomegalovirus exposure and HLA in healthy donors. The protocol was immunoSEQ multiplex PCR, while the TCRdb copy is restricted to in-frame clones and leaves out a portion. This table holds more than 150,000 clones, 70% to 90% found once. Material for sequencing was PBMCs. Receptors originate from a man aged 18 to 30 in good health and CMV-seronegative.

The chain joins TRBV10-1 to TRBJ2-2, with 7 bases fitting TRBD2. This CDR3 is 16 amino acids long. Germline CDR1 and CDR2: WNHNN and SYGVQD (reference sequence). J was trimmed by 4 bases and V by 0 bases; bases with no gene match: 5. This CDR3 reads CASSESAGEGTGELFF. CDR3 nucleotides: TGCGCCAGCAGTGAGTCTGCGGGGGAAGGCACCGGGGAGCTGTTTTTT.

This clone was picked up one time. The CDR3 DNA is TGTGCCAGCAGCCCGGGACTCCCTACCTCCTACAATGAGCAGTTCTTC. Translation gives CASSPGLPTSYNEQFF. V is TRBV5-6 and J is TRBJ2-1, with D possibly matching TRBD2 (6 bases). Trimming left V 4 bases short and J 0 bases short, with 14 bases between. Germline lookup yields CDR1 SGHDT and CDR2 YYEEEE. The length of the CDR3 is 16 residues.

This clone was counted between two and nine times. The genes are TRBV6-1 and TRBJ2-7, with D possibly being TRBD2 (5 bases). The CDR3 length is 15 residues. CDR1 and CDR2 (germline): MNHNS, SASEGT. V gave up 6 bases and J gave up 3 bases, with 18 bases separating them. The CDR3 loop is CASRELSYRDYEQYV. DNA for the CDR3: TGTGCCAGCAGAGAATTATCCTACCGGGACTACGAGCAGTACGTC.

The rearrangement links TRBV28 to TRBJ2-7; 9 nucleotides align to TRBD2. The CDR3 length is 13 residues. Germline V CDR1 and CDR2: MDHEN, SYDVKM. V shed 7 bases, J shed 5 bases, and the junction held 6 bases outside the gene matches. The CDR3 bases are TGTGCCAGCACGGGGACTAGCACGGACGAGCAGTACGTC. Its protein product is CASTGTSTDEQYV.

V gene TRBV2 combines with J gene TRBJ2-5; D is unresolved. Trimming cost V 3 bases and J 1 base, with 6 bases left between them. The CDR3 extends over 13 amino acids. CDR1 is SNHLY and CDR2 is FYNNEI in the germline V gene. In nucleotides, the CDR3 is TGTGCCAGCAGTGATCAAATCCAAGAGACCCAGTACTTC. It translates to CASSDQIQETQYF.

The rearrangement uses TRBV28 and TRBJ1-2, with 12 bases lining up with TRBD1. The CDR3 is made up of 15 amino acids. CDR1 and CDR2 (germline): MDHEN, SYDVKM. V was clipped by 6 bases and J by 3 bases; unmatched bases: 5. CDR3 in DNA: TGTGCCAGCAGCTCGGGACAGGGGGCTTACTATGGCTACACCTTC. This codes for CASSSGQGAYYGYTF.

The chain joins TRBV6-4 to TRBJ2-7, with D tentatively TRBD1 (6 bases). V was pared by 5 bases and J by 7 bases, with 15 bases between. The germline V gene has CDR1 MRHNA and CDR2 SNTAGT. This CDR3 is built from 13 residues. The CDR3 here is CASSTSQGWEQYF. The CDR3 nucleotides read TGTGCCAGCAGTACCTCACAGGGTTGGGAGCAGTACTTC.

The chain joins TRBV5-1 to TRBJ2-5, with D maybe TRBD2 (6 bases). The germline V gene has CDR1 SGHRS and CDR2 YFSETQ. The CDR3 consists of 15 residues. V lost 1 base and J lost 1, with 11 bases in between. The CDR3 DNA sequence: TGCGCCAGCAGCTTGAGAGGCGGGATCCAAGAGACCCAGTACTTC. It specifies CASSLRGGIQETQYF.

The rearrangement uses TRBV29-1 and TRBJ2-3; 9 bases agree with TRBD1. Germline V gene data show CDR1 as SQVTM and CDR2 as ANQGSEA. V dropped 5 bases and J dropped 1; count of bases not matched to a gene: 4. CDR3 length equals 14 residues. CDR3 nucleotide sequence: TGCAGCGTTCTCCGGGACAGGGGCACAGATACGCAGTATTTT. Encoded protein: CSVLRDRGTDTQYF.

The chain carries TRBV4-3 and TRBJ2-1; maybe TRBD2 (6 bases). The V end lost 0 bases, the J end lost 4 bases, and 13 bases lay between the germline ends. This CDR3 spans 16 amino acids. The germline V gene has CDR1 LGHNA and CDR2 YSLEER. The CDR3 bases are TGCGCCAGCAGCCAAGAAGAAATAGCGGAGTACAATGAGCAGTTCTTC. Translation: CASSQEEIAEYNEQFF.

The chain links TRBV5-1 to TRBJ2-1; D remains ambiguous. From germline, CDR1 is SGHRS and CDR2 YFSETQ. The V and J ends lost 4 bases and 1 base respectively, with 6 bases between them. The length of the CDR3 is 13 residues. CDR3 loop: CASSSTSYNEQFF. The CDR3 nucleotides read TGCGCCAGCAGCAGTACTTCCTACAATGAGCAGTTCTTC.

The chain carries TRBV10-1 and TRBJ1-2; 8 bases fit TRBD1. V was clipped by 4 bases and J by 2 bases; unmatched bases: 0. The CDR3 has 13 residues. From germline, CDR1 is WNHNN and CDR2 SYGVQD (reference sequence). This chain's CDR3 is CASSGTGNYGYTF. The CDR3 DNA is TGCGCCAGCAGTGGGACAGGGAACTATGGCTACACCTTC.

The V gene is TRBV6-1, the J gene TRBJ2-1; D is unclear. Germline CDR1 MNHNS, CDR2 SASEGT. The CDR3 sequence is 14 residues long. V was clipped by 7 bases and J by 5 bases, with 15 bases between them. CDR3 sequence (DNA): TGTGCCAGCATCGATAGCCTCGCCCACAATGAGCAGTTCTTC. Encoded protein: CASIDSLAHNEQFF.

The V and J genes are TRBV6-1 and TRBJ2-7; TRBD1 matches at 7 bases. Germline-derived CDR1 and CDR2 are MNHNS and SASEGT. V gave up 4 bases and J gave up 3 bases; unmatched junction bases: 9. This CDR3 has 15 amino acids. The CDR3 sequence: CASSAEQGTSYEQYV. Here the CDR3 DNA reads TGTGCCAGCAGTGCAGAACAGGGGACCAGCTACGAGCAGTACGTC.

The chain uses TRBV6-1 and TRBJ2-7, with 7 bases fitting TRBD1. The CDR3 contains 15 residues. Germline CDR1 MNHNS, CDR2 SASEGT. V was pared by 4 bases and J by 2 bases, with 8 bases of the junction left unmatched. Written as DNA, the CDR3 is TGTGCCAGCAGTGTAGATGTCAGGGGGACCTACGAGCAGTACGTC. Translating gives CASSVDVRGTYEQYV.

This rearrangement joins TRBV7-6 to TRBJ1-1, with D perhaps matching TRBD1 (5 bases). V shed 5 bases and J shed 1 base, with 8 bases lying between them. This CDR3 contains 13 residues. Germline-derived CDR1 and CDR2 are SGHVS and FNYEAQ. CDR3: CASSGGQNTEAFF. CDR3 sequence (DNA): TGTGCCAGCAGCGGCGGACAGAACACTGAAGCTTTCTTT.

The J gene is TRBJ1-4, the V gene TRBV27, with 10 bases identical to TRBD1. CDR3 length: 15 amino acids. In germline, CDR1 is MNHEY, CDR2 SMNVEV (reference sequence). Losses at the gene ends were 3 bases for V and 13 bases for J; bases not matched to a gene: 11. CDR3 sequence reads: CASSFSPGTGVRLFF. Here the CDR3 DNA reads TGTGCCAGCAGTTTCTCGCCCGGGACAGGGGTTCGACTGTTTTTT.

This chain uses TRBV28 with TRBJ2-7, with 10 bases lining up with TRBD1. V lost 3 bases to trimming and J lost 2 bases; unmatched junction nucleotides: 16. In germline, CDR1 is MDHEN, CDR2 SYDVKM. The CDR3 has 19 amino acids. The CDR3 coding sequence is TGTGCCAGCAGTTTCCTTGACAGGGGGCCTAGCGGCAGGACCTACGAGCAGTACTTC. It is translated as CASSFLDRGPSGRTYEQYF.

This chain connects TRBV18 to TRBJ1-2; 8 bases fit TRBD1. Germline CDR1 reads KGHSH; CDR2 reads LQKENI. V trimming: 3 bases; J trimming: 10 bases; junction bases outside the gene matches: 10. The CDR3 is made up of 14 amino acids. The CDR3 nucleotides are TGTGCCAGCTCACCTCCAACAGGGGGAGAAACCTACACCTTC. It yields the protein CASSPPTGGETYTF.

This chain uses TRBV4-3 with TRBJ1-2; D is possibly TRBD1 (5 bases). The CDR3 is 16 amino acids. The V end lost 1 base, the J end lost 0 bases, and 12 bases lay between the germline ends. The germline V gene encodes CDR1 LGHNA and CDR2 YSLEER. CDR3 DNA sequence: TGCGCCAGCAGCCAAGTTTGGGGGGAAGCTAACTATGGCTACACCTTC. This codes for CASSQVWGEANYGYTF.

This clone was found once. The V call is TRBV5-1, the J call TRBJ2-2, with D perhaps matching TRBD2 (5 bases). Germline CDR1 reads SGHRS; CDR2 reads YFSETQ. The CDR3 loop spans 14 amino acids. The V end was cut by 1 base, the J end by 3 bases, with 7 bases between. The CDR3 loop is CASSLRRDTGELFF. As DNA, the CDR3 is TGCGCCAGCAGCTTGAGGCGGGACACCGGGGAGCTGTTTTTT.

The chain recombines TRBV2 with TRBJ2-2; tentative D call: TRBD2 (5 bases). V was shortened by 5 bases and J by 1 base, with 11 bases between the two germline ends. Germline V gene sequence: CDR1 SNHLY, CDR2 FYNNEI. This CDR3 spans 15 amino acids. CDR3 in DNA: TGTGCCAGCAGTCCCGTGGCGGGGAACACCGGGGAGCTGTTTTTT. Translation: CASSPVAGNTGELFF. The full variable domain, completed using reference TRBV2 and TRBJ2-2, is EPEVTQTPSHQVTQMGQEVILRCVPISNHLYFYWYRQILGQKVEFLVSFYNNEISEKSEIFDDQFSVERPDGSNFTLKIRSTKLEDSAMYFCASSPVAGNTGELFFGEGSRLTVL.

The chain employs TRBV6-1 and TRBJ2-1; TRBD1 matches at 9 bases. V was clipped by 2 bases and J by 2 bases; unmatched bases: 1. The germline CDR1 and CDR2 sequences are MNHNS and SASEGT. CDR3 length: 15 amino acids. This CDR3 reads CASSENRGPYNEQFF. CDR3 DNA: TGTGCCAGCAGTGAAAACAGGGGGCCCTACAATGAGCAGTTCTTC.

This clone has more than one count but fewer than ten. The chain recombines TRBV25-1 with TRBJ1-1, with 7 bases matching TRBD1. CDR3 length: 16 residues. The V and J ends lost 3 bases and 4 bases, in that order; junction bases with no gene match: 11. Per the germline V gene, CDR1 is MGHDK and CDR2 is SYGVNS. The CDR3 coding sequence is TGTGCCAGCAGTGAGGAGGGTCAGACAGGGTCCACTGAAGCTTTCTTT. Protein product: CASSEEGQTGSTEAFF.

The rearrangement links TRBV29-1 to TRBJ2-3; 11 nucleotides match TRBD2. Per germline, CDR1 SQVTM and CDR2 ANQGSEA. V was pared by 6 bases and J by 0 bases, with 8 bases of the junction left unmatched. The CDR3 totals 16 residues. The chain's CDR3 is CSVLIRTSGSTDTQYF. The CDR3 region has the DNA TGCAGCGTCCTGATCCGGACTAGCGGGAGCACAGATACGCAGTATTTT.

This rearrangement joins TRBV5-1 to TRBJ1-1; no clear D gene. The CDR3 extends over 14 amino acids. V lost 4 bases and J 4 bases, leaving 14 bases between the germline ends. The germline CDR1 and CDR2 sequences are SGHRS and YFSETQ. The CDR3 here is CASSVEAAGTEAFF. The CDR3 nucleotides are TGCGCCAGCAGCGTGGAGGCCGCGGGCACTGAAGCTTTCTTT.

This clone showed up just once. For the CDR3, the DNA is TGTGCCGTAATGGACGTCACAGGGACTGAAGCTTTCTTT. Translated, it gives CAVMDVTGTEAFF. This rearrangement joins TRBV28 to TRBJ1-1; D is possibly TRBD1 (6 bases). The germline V gene encodes CDR1 MDHEN and CDR2 SYDVKM. Trimming left V 11 bases short and J 5 bases short, with 18 bases between. The CDR3 runs 13 residues.

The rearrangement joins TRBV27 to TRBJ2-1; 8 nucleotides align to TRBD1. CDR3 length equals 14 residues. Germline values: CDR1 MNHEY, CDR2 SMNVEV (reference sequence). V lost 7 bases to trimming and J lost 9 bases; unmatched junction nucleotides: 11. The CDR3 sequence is CASNPDRGLGEQFF. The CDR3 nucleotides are TGTGCCAGCAATCCAGACAGGGGTCTCGGTGAGCAGTTCTTC.

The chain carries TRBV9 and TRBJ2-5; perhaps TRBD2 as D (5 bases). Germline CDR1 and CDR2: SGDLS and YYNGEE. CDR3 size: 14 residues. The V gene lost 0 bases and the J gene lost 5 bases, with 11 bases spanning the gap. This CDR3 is CASSVGDSVETQYF. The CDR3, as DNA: TGTGCCAGCAGCGTAGGGGATAGCGTGGAGACCCAGTACTTC. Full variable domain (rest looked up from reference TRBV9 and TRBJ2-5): DSGVTQTPKHLITATGQRVTLRCSPRSGDLSVYWYQQSLDQGLQFLIQYYNGEERAKGNILERFSAQQFPDLHSELNLSSLELGDSALYFCASSVGDSVETQYFGPGTRLLVL.

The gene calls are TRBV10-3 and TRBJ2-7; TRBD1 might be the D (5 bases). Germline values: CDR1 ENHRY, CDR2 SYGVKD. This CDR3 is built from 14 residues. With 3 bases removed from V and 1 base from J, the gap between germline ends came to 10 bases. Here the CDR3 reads CAISEGDRSYEQYF. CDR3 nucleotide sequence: TGTGCCATCAGTGAAGGGGATAGGTCCTACGAGCAGTACTTC.